This T cell receptor beta chain emerged from a study of immune cell composition in non-small cell lung cancer. Study findings and constraints: Smoking pack-years did not significantly correlate with tumour TCR-beta clonality.

Normal lung was sampled as far from the tumour as possible, at least 3 cm. Frozen unsorted single-cell suspensions supplied the genomic DNA. Clones were read by immunoSEQ multiplex PCR, and TCRdb kept only the in-frame ones, dropping some. Among under 20,000 clones, over 65% were seen once, and the ten largest hold roughly 9.2%. To note about this clone: As yet, its antigen is unknown.

This CDR3 contains 19 residues. Trimming cost V 2 bases and J 3 bases, with 20 bases left between them. These sequences were also reported in another study, on CD4 T cells in lung cancer. From that second work: Prior treatments included platinum chemotherapy, and some patients had nivolumab or pembrolizumab. Possibly, some blood-derived responses are in vitro primed naive T cells.

The source of this sequence is a human donor with non-small cell lung cancer. This chain connects TRBV23-1 to TRBJ1-6; D possibly corresponds to TRBD1 (5 bases). TRBV23-1 counts as an open reading frame of uncertain function. What was sequenced was non-adjacent lung tissue. The CDR3 DNA follows: TGCGCCAGCAGTCAAAGCGGGACGGAGTCCATATTCTATAATTCACCCCTCCACTTT. Translation: CASSQSGTESIFYNSPLHF.